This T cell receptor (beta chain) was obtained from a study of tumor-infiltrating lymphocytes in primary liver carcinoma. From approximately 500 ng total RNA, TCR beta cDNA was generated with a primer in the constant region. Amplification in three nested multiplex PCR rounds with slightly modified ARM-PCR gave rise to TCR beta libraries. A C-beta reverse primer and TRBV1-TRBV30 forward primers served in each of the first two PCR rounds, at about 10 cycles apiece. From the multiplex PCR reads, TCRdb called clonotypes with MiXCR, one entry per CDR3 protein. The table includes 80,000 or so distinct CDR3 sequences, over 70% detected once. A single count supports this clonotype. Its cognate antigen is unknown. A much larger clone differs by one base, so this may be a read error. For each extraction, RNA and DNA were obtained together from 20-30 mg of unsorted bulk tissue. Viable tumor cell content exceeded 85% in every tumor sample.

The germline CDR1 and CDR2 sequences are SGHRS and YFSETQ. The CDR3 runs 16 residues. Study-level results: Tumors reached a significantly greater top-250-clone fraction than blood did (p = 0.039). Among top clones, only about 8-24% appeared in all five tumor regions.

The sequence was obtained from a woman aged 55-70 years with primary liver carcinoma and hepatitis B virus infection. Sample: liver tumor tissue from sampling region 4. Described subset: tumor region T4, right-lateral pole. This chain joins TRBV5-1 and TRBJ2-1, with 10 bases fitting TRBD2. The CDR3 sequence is CASSLELAGLGGEHFF. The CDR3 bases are TGCGCCAGCAGCTTGGAACTAGCGGGATTGGGTGGTGAGCACTTCTTC.